These T cell receptor beta chains were read from a single sample in a study of T cells in Graves' hyperthyroidism and ophthalmopathy. TCRdb reanalysed the multiplex PCR reads using MiXCR and keeps one entry per CDR3 protein. The data show 350,000 or so distinct CDR3 sequences, around 18% seen once. The specimen was blood. These receptors were taken from a middle-aged woman with Graves' ophthalmopathy. The CDR3 runs from the conserved cysteine through the conserved F or W. The D gene is left open where the match is weak. Clone size, where shown, is once, few, many, or a class for clones that have expanded.

abundance	v_gene	j_gene	d_gene	CDR3aa	CDR3nt
many	TRBV28	TRBJ2-7	TRBD2	CASSFPGLAGLNEQYF	TGTGCCAGCAGTTTTCCGGGACTAGCGGGATTGAACGAGCAGTACTTC
many	TRBV11-2	TRBJ2-5	NA	CASSLGWRAGQETQYF	TGTGCCAGCAGCTTAGGTTGGCGGGCAGGCCAAGAGACCCAGTACTTC
NA	TRBV4-2	TRBJ2-7	TRBD2	CASSQGLAGMSNYEQYF	TGTGCCAGCAGCCAAGGACTAGCGGGTATGAGTAACTACGAGCAGTACTTC
many	TRBV28	TRBJ1-1	NA	CASNSGVWDTEAFF	TGTGCCAGCAATTCGGGGGTTTGGGACACTGAAGCTTTCTTT
many	TRBV12-3/TRBV12-4	TRBJ2-7	TRBD2	CASSVGTSGSSIYEQYF	TGTGCCAGCAGTGTCGGGACTAGCGGGAGTTCCATATACGAGCAGTACTTC
many	TRBV25-1	TRBJ1-3	NA	CASSDAGGGNTIYF	TGTGCCAGCAGTGATGCGGGGGGTGGAAACACCATATATTTT
many	TRBV6-4	TRBJ1-5	NA	CASSPHKGSSRNQPQHF	TGTGCCAGCAGCCCCCATAAGGGCTCGTCGCGCAATCAGCCCCAGCATTTT
many	TRBV24-1	TRBJ1-1	NA	CATSTEGVNTEAFF	TGTGCCACCAGCACTGAAGGGGTGAACACTGAAGCTTTCTTT
many	TRBV28	TRBJ1-5	TRBD1	CASSADRGRTSNQPQHF	TGTGCCAGCAGTGCAGACAGGGGCCGGACTAGCAATCAGCCCCAGCATTTT
NA	TRBV4-3	TRBJ2-7	NA	CASIQDHGEGRSYEQYF	TGCGCCAGCATCCAAGATCATGGCGAGGGACGGTCCTACGAGCAGTACTTC